Below, 4 T cell receptor beta chains from the same sample are listed, as sequenced in a study of blood T cell repertoires in COVID-19. Sequenced by immunoSEQ multiplex PCR; TCRdb stores in-frame clones only, minus some. The sample consists of about 100,000 clones, about 76% of them appearing once. Sequenced material: peripheral blood. These receptor sequences come from a human donor in a cohort sampled during active COVID-19.

The V gene is TRBV24-1, the J gene TRBJ2-7; D ambiguous. This CDR3 has 12 residues. Germline CDR1 is KGHDR and CDR2 is SFDVKD. V was cut by 4 bases and J by 5 bases, with 8 bases left in between. The chain's CDR3 is CATSEYGDEQYF. The CDR3 DNA reads as TGTGCCACCAGTGAATACGGAGACGAGCAGTACTTC.

The chain combines TRBV7-2 with TRBJ2-7, with D perhaps TRBD2 (6 bases). The CDR3 is 13 amino acids. Germline CDR1 and CDR2: SGHTA and FQGNSA. Between the trimmed V and J ends, which lost 8 bases and 3 bases, there was a span of 14 bases. In nucleotides, the CDR3 is TGTGCCAGCTCCATAGCGGCCGGCTACGAGCAGTACTTC. Amino acids: CASSIAAGYEQYF.

The V gene is TRBV7-9, the J gene TRBJ2-1; D perhaps matches TRBD2 (6 bases). This CDR3 has 18 residues. Germline V lookup: CDR1 SEHNR, CDR2 FQNEAQ (reference sequence). Between the trimmed V and J ends, which lost 1 base and 0 bases, there was a span of 16 bases. The CDR3 nucleotides read TGTGCCAGCAGCTTAGGCGGGATTTCCGGGAGCTCCTACAATGAGCAGTTCTTC. Translated, it gives CASSLGGISGSSYNEQFF.

This chain links TRBV11-2 with TRBJ2-3; a weak D match, TRBD2 (6 bases). CDR3 length: 12 residues. The germline V and J ends were trimmed by 5 bases and 8 bases, with 11 bases remaining between them. The germline gives CDR1 SGHAT, CDR2 FQNNGV. The CDR3 loop reads CASSPPGGTQYF. The CDR3 DNA reads as TGTGCCAGCAGCCCACCCGGGGGTACGCAGTATTTT. Looking up the rest from reference TRBV11-2 and TRBJ2-3 gives the full variable domain: EAGVAQSPRYKIIEKRQSVAFWCNPISGHATLYWYQQILGQGPKLLIQFQNNGVVDDSQLPKDRFSAERLKGVDSTLKIQPAKLEDSAVYLCASSPPGGTQYFGPGTRLTVL.